This record looks at one T cell receptor (beta chain) sequence and its context. Assay used: immunoSEQ multiplex PCR; TCRdb lists only in-frame clones, some missing. Among approximately 77,000 clones listed, roughly 91% were seen once. This sample is part of a study of OX40 agonist ivuxolimab in advanced cancers. The ends lost 2 bases at V and 2 bases at J; junction bases unmatched: 3. Germline V gives CDR1 MNHEY, CDR2 SVGAGI. CDR3 length: 16 residues. This chain links TRBV6-5 with TRBJ2-3, with 11 bases identical to TRBD2. The specimen was CD4+ or CD8+ T cells sorted from blood, collected in a trial of the OX40 agonist ivuxolimab. This receptor was identified in an adult with an advanced solid tumor such as melanoma, head and neck, liver or kidney cancer. For the CDR3, the DNA is TGTGCCAGCAGTTACCTAGCGGGGGGATTCACAGATACGCAGTATTTT. Protein: CASSYLAGGFTDTQYF.